The clone carrying this TCR beta chain was observed at least ten times. The study drew donors from healthy Caucasian individuals in Russia aged 6 to 90. This record belongs to a study of blood T cells in healthy people across ages. PCR was performed a second time for about 6 to 12 cycles using a sample-barcoded 5' primer and a J-beta primer mix. Through a template-switch adaptor with 12 random nucleotides, each cDNA molecule received a tag. TCRdb analysed the 5' RACE reads with MiXCR anew, one entry per CDR3 protein. Of about 840,000 distinct CDR3 sequences listed, about 29% are singletons. These same records also appear under a second study, on T cells of mothers and their children. That work states: Second-PCR primer M1S introduced sample barcodes and 2-4 random nucleotides. Compared with unrelated pairs, related mother-child pairs had slightly higher, non-significant overlap.

Sequencing was done on a sample of blood. The sequence was obtained from a woman aged 40 to 50 in good health.

The CDR3 loop reads CAISESFGRSYEQYF. In nucleotides, the CDR3 is TGTGCCATCAGTGAGTCTTTTGGAAGGTCCTACGAGCAGTACTTC. The chain employs TRBV10-3 and TRBJ2-7; D is unresolved. The CDR3 loop spans 15 amino acids. V lost 0 bases, J lost 1 base, and 10 bases lay in between. The germline V gene has CDR1 ENHRY and CDR2 SYGVKD.